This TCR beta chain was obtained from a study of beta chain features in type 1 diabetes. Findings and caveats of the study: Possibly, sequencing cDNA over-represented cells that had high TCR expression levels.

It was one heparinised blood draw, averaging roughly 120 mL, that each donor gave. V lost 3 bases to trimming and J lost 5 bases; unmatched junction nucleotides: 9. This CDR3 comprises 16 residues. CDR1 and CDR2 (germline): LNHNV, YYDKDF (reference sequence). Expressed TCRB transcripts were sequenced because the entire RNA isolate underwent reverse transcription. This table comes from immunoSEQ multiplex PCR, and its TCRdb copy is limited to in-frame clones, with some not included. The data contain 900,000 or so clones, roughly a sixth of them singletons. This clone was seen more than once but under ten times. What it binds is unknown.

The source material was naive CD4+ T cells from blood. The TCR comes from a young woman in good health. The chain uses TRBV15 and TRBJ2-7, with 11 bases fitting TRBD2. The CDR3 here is CATSRDRLAGLNEQYF. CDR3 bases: TGTGCCACCAGCAGGGACCGACTAGCGGGATTGAACGAGCAGTACTTC.